The entry below describes one TCR beta chain. The data are from a study of technical replicates of blood from a few donors. Clones were sequenced by immunoSEQ multiplex PCR, and TCRdb holds only the in-frame ones, with some missing. The data hold tens of thousands of clones, with about 93% observed a single time. The CDR3 extends over 15 amino acids. V lost 5 bases to trimming and J lost 2 bases; unmatched junction nucleotides: 7. CDR1 SGHTA and CDR2 FQGNSA come from the germline V gene. The chain joins TRBV7-2 to TRBJ2-3, with 7 bases matching TRBD1. The material sequenced was T cells isolated from PBMCs. The receptor was derived from a human donor in good health. CDR3 DNA sequence: TGTGCCAGCAGCGAACAGGGGATATTCACAGATACGCAGTATTTT. This encodes CASSEQGIFTDTQYF.